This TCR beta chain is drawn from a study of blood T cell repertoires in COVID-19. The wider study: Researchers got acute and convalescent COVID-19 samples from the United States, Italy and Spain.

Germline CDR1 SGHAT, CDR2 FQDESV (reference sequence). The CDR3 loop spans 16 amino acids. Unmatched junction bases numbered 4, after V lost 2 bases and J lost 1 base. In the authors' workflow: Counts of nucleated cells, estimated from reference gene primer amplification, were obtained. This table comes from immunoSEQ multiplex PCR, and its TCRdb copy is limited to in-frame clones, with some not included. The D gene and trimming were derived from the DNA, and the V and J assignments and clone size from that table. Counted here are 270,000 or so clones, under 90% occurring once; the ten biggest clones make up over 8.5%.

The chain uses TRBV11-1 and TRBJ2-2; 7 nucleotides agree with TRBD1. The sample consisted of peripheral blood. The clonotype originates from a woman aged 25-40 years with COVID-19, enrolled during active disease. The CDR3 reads CASSLLGTVNTGELFF. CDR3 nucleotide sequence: TGTGCCAGCAGCTTATTAGGGACAGTGAACACCGGGGAGCTGTTTTTT. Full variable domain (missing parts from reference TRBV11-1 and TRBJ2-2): EAEVAQSPRYKITEKSQAVAFWCDPISGHATLYWYRQILGQGPELLVQFQDESVVDDSQLPKDRFSAERLKGVDSTLKIQPAELGDSAMYLCASSLLGTVNTGELFFGEGSRLTVL.